Listed below are T cell receptor beta chains from one sample, sequenced in a study of shared clonotypes between healthy human individuals. Assay: immunoSEQ multiplex PCR; the TCRdb copy retains only in-frame clones and omits some. The data contain 2 million to 2.5 million clones, 80% to 95% of them seen just once; the ten biggest clones take up roughly 0.36%. What was sequenced was naive CD4+ T cells from PBMCs. These receptors were collected from a man aged 18-30 years in good health. Some clones in this sample may be carry-over from other donors' samples. Both conserved end residues are part of each CDR3. The D gene is left open where the match is weak. Only part of the rows carry a size: once, few, many, or a class if the clone is expanded.

>NA|16|TRBV7-2|TRBJ2-1|NA
TGTGCCAGCAGCTTCGACCGGGACTTAAGCTACAATGAGCAGTTCTTC
CASSFDRDLSYNEQFF
>NA|15|TRBV5-1|TRBJ2-6|NA
TGCGCCAGCAGGCCGGGGGCGGATGGGGCCAACGTCCTGACTTTC
CASRPGADGANVLTF
>NA|15|TRBV7-2|TRBJ1-1|NA
TGTGCCAGCAGCTTTGGACGGTCATTGAACACTGAAGCTTTCTTT
CASSFGRSLNTEAFF
>NA|15|TRBV11-3|TRBJ1-1|few
TGTGCCAGCAGCTTAGGTCCTACAGGGACCACTGAAGCTTTCTTT
CASSLGPTGTTEAFF
>NA|17|TRBV28|TRBJ1-2|NA
TGTGCCAGCAGCCAATGGGGGGAGGGATCCCTCAACTATGGCTACACCTTC
CASSQWGEGSLNYGYTF
>NA|13|TRBV5-1|TRBJ2-1|NA
TGCGCCAGCAGCTGGGGACCTAGCGCTGAGCAGTTCTTC
CASSWGPSAEQFF
>NA|15|TRBV4-1|TRBJ1-6|NA
TGCGCCAGCAGCCCCCACCGGGAGGACATATCGCCCCTCCACTTT
CASSPHREDISPLHF
>TRBD2|16|TRBV30|TRBJ2-3|NA
TGTGCCTGGAGTGTACGACTAGCAGCTAATACAGATACGCAGTATTTT
CAWSVRLAANTDTQYF
>NA|13|TRBV9|TRBJ1-3|few
TGTGCCAGCAGCGTAGTAGGGGGAAACACCATATATTTT
CASSVVGGNTIYF
>TRBD2|14|TRBV30|TRBJ2-7|NA
TGTGCCTGGATACCTAGCGGGAGTCTCAACGAGCAGTACTTC
CAWIPSGSLNEQYF
>NA|12|TRBV18|TRBJ2-1|NA
TGTGCCAGCTCACGACCGGGCCTAGAGCAGTTCTTC
CASSRPGLEQFF
>NA|14|TRBV7-2|TRBJ2-5|NA
TGTGCCAGCAGGGTAGGGGTAGCTCAAGAGACCCAGTACTTC
CASRVGVAQETQYF
>NA|15|TRBV27|TRBJ2-7|NA
TGTGCCAGCAGCCTTACTTCGGGGGGCGCCTACGAGCAGTACTTC
CASSLTSGGAYEQYF
>NA|12|TRBV7-9|TRBJ1-4|NA
TGTGCCAGCAGCTCCGGACAAGAAAAACTGTTTTTT
CASSSGQEKLFF
>NA|15|TRBV5-1|TRBJ2-7|NA
TGCGCCAGCAGCTTGGAGGGCGGGACGCCCTACGAGCAGTACTTC
CASSLEGGTPYEQYF
>NA|16|TRBV7-2|TRBJ2-4|NA
TGTGCCAGCAGTCATACAGGGTCCGGAGGGAAAAACATTCAGTACTTC
CASSHTGSGGKNIQYF
>NA|13|TRBV28|TRBJ2-1|NA
TGTGCCAGCAGTTTGCTCCTCTCTCCCCTGAAGTTCTTC
CASSLLLSPLKFF
>NA|18|TRBV7-6|TRBJ2-2|NA
TGTGCCAGCAGCTTTAGCGATCCAGGCGCCTCGAACACCGGGGAGCTGTTTTTT
CASSFSDPGASNTGELFF
>TRBD2|16|TRBV28|TRBJ2-3|once
TGTGCCAGCAGTTCGGGACTAGCGGGAGCCGCAGATACGCAGTATTTT
CASSSGLAGAADTQYF
>TRBD1|20|TRBV13|TRBJ2-7|NA
TGTGCCAGCAGCTTAGGTTCCCCAACAGTACGCAGGGGGAGCTCCTACGAGCAGTACTTC
CASSLGSPTVRRGSSYEQYF
>TRBD1|15|TRBV27|TRBJ2-2|NA
TGTGCCAGCAGGCTGGACAGGGTCGTTGACGGGGAGCTGTTTTTT
CASRLDRVVDGELFF
>NA|14|TRBV7-3|TRBJ2-3|NA
TGTGCCAGCAGCCACCGACAGGGCACAGATACGCAGTATTTT
CASSHRQGTDTQYF
>TRBD1|17|TRBV27|TRBJ2-6|NA
TGTGCCAGCAGTCCGGGACAGGGGTTCCCTGGGGCCAACGTCCTGACTTTC
CASSPGQGFPGANVLTF
>TRBD1|15|TRBV6-5|TRBJ2-7|NA
TGTGCCAGCAGTTTCTACAGGGGGACGTACTACGAGCAGTACTTC
CASSFYRGTYYEQYF
>TRBD1|13|TRBV5-1|TRBJ1-2|once
TGCGCCAGCAGCGTAGGACAGGGGGATGGCTACACCTTC
CASSVGQGDGYTF